This T cell receptor beta chain was sequenced during a study of T cell repertoires in aging, cancer and after chemotherapy. Overall study context: Six age groups, ranging from 30 or younger to 70 or older, included the donors. Study-wide findings and caveats: Compared with age-matched healthy donors, untreated hematological or solid cancer patients showed higher blood TCR clonality. In cancer patients, declining TCR diversity with age involved lost richness and lost evenness.

The template was genomic DNA from peripheral blood, not RNA. A mixed TRB-A/B primer pool amplified rearranged TRB by multiplex touch-down PCR. Each CDR3 protein is one row after TCRdb ran MiXCR on the multiplex PCR reads. The repertoire includes 10,000 to 15,000 distinct CDR3 sequences, around 30% of them detected once, and roughly a tenth sits in the top ten. This clonotype was observed a few times. Antigen specificity is unknown. The receptor was derived from a human donor with a blood cancer. The sample was blood.

The CDR3 sequence is CASSEGAGSSSYEQYF. CDR3 in DNA: TGTGCCAGCAGTGAGGGAGCAGGCTCTAGCTCCTACGAGCAGTACTTC. The chain carries TRBV7-9 and TRBJ2-7, with D tentatively TRBD2 (5 bases). Germline lookup yields CDR1 SEHNR and CDR2 FQNEAQ (reference sequence). V lost 6 bases and J 0 bases, leaving 18 bases between the germline ends. CDR3 length: 16 residues.